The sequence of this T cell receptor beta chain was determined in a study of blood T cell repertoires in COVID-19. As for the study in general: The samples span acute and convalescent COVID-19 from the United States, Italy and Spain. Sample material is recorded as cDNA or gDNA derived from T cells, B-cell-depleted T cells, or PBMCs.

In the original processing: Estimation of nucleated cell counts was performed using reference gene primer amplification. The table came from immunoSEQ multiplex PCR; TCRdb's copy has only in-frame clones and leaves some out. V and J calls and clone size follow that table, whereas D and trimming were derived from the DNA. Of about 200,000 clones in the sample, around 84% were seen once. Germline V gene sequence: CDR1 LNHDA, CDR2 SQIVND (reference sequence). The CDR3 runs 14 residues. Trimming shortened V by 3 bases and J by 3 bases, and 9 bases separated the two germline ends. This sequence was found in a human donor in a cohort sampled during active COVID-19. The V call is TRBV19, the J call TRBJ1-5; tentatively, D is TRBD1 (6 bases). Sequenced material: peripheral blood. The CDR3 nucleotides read TGTGCCAGTAGTATTTCAGGGGTCAATCAGCCCCAGCATTTT. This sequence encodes CASSISGVNQPQHF.